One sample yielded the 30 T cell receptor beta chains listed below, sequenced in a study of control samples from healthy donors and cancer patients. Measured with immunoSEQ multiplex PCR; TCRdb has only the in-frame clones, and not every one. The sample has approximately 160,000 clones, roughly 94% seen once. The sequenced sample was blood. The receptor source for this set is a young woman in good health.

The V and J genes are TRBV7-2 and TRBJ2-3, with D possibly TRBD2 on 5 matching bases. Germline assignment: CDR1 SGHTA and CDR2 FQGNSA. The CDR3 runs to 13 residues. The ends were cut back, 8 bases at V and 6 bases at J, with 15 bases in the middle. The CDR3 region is CASFRDPRDTQYF. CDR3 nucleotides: TGTGCCAGCTTCCGGGATCCCAGGGATACGCAGTATTTT.

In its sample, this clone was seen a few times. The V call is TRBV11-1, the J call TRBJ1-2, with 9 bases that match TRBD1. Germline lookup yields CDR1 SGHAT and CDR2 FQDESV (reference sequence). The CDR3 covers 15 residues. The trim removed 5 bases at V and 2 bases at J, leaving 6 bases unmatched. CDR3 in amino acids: CASSPMGTGNYGYTF. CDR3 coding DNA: TGTGCCAGCAGCCCGATGGGGACAGGGAACTATGGCTACACCTTC.

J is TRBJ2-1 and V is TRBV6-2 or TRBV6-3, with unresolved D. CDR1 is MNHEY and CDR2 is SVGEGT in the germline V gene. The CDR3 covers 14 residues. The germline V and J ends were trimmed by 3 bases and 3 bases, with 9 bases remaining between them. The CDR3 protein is CASSYHQVYNEQFF. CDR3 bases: TGTGCCAGCAGTTATCACCAGGTCTACAATGAGCAGTTCTTC.

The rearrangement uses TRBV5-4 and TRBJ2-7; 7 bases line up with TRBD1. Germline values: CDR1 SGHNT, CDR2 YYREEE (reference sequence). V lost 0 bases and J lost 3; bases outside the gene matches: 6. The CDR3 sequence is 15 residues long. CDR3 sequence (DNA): TGTGCCAGCAGCTTGGAGAGGGGGCTAAGCTACGAGCAGTACTTC. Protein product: CASSLERGLSYEQYF.

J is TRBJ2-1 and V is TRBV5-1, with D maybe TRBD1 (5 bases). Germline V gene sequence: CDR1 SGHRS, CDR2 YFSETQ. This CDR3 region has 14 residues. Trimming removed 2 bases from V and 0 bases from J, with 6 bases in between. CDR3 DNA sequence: TGCGCCAGCAGCTTAGACAGCTCCTACAATGAGCAGTTCTTC. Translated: CASSLDSSYNEQFF.

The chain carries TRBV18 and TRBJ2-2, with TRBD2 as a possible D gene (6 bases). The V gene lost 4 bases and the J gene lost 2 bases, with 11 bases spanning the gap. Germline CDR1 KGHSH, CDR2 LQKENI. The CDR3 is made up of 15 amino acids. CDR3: CASSRDGLNTGELFF. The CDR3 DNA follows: TGTGCCAGCTCACGGGACGGACTAAACACCGGGGAGCTGTTTTTT.

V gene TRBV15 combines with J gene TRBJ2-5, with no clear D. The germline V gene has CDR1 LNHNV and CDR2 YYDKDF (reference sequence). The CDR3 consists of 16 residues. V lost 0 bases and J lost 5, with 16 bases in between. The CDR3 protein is CATSRDRPSGGETQYF. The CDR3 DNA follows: TGTGCCACCAGCAGAGATCGGCCCTCGGGTGGGGAGACCCAGTACTTC.

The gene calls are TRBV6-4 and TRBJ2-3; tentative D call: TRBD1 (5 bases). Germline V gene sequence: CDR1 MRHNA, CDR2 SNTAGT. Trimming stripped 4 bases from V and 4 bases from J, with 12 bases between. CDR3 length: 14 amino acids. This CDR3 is CASSVYKGADTQYF. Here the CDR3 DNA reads TGTGCCAGCAGTGTCTATAAAGGGGCAGATACGCAGTATTTT.

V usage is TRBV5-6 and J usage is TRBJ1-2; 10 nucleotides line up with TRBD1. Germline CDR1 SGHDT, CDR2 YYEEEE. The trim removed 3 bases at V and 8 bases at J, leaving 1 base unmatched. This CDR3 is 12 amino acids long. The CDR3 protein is CASSWDRGGYTF. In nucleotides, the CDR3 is TGTGCCAGCAGCTGGGACAGGGGAGGCTACACCTTC.

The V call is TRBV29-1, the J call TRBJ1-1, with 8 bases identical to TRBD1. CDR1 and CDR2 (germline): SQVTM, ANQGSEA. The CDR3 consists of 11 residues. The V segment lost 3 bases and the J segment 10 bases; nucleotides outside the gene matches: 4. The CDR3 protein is CSVDRGRGAFF. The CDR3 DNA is TGCAGCGTTGACAGGGGGCGCGGAGCTTTCTTT.

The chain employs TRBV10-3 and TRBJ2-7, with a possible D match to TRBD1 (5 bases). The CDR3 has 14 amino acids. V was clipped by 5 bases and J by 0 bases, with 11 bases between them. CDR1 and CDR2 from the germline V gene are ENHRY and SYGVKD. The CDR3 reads CAISISGRSYEQYF. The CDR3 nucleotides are TGTGCCATCAGTATTTCAGGGCGCTCCTACGAGCAGTACTTC.

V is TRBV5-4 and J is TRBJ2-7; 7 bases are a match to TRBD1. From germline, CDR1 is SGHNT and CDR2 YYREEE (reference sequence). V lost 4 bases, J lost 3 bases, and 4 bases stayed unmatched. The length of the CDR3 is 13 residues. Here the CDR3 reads CASSLRGRYEQYF. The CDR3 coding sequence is TGTGCCAGCAGCCTAAGGGGGCGCTACGAGCAGTACTTC.

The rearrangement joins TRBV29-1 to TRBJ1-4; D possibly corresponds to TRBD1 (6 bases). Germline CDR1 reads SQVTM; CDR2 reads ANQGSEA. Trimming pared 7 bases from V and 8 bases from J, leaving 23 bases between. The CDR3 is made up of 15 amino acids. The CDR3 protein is CSASQVGRGNEKLFF. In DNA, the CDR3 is TGCAGCGCCTCACAAGTGGGGAGGGGGAACGAAAAACTGTTTTTT.

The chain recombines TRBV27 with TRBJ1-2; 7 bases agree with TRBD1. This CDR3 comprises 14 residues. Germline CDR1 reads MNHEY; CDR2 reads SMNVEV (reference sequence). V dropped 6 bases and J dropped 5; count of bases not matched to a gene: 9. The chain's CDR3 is CASSKPGQLYGYTF. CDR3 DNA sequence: TGTGCCAGCAGCAAGCCGGGACAGTTATATGGCTACACCTTC.

Here the CDR3 reads CASSLTGQGGNTIYF. The CDR3 DNA follows: TGTGCCAGCAGCTTGACGGGACAGGGTGGAAACACCATATATTTT. The genes are TRBV5-4 and TRBJ1-3; 9 nucleotides agree with TRBD1. The V gene's germline CDR1 is SGHNT and CDR2 YYREEE (reference sequence). The CDR3 spans 15 residues. Losses at the gene ends were 1 base for V and 3 bases for J; bases not matched to a gene: 2.

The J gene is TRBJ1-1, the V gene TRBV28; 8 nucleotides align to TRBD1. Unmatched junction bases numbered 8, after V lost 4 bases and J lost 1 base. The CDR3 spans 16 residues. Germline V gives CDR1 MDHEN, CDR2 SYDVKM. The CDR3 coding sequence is TGTGCCAGCAGTTCCCACAGGGGGGATGAGAACACTGAAGCTTTCTTT. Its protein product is CASSSHRGDENTEAFF.

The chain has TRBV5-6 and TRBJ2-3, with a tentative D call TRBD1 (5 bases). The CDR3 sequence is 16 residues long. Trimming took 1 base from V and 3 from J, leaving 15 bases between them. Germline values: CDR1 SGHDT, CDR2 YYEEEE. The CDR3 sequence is CASSLWTPLGTDTQYF. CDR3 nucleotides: TGTGCCAGCAGCTTGTGGACACCCCTAGGGACAGATACGCAGTATTTT. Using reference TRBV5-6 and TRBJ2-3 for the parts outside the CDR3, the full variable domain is DAGVTQSPTHLIKTRGQQVTLRCSPKSGHDTVSWYQQALGQGPQFIFQYYEEEERQRGNFPDRFSGHQFPNYSSELNVNALLLGDSALYLCASSLWTPLGTDTQYFGPGTRLTVL.

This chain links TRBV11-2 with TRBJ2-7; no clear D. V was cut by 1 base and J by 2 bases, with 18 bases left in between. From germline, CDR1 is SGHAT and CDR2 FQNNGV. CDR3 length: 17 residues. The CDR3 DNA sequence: TGTGCCAGCAGCTTAGCTCTCGGGTTGACTGGTACCTACGAGCAGTACTTC. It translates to CASSLALGLTGTYEQYF.

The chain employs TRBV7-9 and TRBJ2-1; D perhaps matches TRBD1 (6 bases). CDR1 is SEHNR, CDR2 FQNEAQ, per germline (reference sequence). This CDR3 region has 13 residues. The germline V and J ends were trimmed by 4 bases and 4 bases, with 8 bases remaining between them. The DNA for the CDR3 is TGTGCCAGCAGCTCCGGACAGTACAATGAGCAGTTCTTC. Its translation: CASSSGQYNEQFF.

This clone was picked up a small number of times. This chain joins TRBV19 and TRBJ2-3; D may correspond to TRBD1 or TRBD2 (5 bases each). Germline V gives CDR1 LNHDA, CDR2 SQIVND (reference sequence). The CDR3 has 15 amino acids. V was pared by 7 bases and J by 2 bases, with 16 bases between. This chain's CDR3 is CASTGSWGFTDTQYF. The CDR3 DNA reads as TGTGCCAGTACTGGGTCCTGGGGGTTCACAGATACGCAGTATTTT.

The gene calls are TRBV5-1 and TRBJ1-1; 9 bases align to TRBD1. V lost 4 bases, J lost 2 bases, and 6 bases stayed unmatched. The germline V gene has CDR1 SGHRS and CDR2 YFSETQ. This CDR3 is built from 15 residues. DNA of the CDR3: TGCGCCAGCAGCATCCGACAGGGGGGAAACACTGAAGCTTTCTTT. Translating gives CASSIRQGGNTEAFF. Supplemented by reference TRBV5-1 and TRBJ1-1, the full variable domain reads KAGVTQTPRYLIKTRGQQVTLSCSPISGHRSVSWYQQTPGQGLQFLFEYFSETQRNKGNFPGRFSGRQFSNSRSEMNVSTLELGDSALYLCASSIRQGGNTEAFFGQGTRLTVV.

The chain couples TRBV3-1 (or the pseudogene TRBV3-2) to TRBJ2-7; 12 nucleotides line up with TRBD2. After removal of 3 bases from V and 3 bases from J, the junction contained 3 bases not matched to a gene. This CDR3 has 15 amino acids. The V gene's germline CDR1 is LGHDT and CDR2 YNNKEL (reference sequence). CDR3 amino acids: CASSQQTSGSYEQYF. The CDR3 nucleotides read TGTGCCAGCAGCCAGCAGACTAGCGGGAGCTACGAGCAGTACTTC.

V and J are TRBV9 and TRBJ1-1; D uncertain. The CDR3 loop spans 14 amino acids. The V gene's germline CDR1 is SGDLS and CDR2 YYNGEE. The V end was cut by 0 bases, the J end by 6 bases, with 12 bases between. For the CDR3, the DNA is TGTGCCAGCAGCGTAGGGTACGGTAGCGCTGAAGCTTTCTTT. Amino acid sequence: CASSVGYGSAEAFF. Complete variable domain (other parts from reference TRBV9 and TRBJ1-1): DSGVTQTPKHLITATGQRVTLRCSPRSGDLSVYWYQQSLDQGLQFLIQYYNGEERAKGNILERFSAQQFPDLHSELNLSSLELGDSALYFCASSVGYGSAEAFFGQGTRLTVV.

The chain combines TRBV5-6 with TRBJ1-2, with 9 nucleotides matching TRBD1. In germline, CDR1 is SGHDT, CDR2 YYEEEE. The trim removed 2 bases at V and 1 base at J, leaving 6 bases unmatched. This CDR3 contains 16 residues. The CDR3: CASSFFGTGNNYGYTF. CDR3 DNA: TGTGCCAGCAGCTTTTTCGGGACAGGGAATAACTATGGCTACACCTTC.

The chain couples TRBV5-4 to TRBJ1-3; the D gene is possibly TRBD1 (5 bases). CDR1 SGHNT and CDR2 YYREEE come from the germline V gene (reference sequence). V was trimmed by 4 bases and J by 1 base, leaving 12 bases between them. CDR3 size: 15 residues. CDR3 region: CASSPGGTSGNTIYF. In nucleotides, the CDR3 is TGTGCCAGCAGCCCGGGCGGGACGTCTGGAAACACCATATATTTT.

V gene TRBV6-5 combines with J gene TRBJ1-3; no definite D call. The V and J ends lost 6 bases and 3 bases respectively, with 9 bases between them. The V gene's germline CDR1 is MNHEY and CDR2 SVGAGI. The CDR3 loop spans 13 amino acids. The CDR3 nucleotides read TGTGCCAGCAGAGAGTCGAGTGGAAACACCATATATTTT. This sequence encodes CASRESSGNTIYF.

Written as DNA, the CDR3 is TGTGCCAGCAGCCAAAGACACCTCCTGAACACTGAAGCTTTCTTT. This translates into CASSQRHLLNTEAFF. This chain joins TRBV5-6 and TRBJ1-1; no definite D call. The germline V and J ends were trimmed by 4 bases and 0 bases, with 13 bases remaining between them. The CDR3 has 15 residues. Germline lookup yields CDR1 SGHDT and CDR2 YYEEEE.

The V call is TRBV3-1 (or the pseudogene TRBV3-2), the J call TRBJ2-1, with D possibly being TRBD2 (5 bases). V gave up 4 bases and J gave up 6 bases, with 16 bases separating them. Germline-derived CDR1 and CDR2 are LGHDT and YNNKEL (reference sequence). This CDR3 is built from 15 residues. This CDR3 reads CASSRSGGSGNEQFF. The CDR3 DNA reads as TGTGCCAGCAGCCGTTCTGGTGGGAGCGGCAATGAGCAGTTCTTC.

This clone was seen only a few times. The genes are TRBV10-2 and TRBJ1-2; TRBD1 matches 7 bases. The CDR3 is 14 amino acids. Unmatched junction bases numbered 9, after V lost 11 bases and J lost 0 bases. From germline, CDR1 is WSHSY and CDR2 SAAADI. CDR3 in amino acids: CASREGGANYGYTF. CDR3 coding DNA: TGCGCCTCCCGGGAAGGGGGCGCTAACTATGGCTACACCTTC.

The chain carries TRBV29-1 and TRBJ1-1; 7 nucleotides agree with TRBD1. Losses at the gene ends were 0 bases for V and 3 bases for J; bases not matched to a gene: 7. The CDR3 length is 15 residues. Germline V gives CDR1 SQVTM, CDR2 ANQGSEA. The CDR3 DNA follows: TGCAGCGTTGAAGATTTCAACAGGGGAGACACTGAAGCTTTCTTT. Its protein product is CSVEDFNRGDTEAFF.